This T cell receptor beta chain was identified in a study of molecular identifiers for immune sequencing clone quantification. Looking at the study overall: Replicates split RNA from approximately 20,000 or 100,000 naive CD8 cells five ways, and the researchers sequenced four portions.

This CDR3 spans 15 amino acids. Germline values: CDR1 LGHNA, CDR2 YSLEER. V gave up 0 bases and J gave up 8 bases, with 16 bases separating them. Previously described methods with listed TCR primers produced the bulk TCR libraries. MiXCR, run by TCRdb on the PCR reads, gives a single entry per CDR3 protein. The sample shows about 320,000 distinct CDR3 sequences, about 20% of them seen only once. This clonotype occurred once. Sorted naive CD8 T cells were those defined as CD8+CD4-CCR7+CD45RA+. The clonotype comes from a human donor in good health. Some libraries in this study had Jurkat cell RNA spiked in. The genes are TRBV4-3 and TRBJ1-2, with D perhaps TRBD1 (6 bases). Sequencing was performed on naive CD8+ T cells from blood, with Jurkat cell RNA spiked in. Subset given: FACS-sorted CD8+CD4-CCR7+CD45RA+ naive T cells. Written as DNA, the CDR3 is TGCGCCAGCAGCCAAGAGGTTGGTAGGGGGATAGGCTACACCTTC. This encodes CASSQEVGRGIGYTF.